This TCR beta chain was sequenced during a study of T cell changes during pregnancy in multiple sclerosis. Profiling relied on immunoSEQ multiplex PCR, and the TCRdb table lists in-frame clones only, not all of them. This sample has 25,000 to 30,000 clones, with roughly 89% found just once. The receptor was derived from a female donor with multiple sclerosis, enrolled in a pregnancy study. Sequencing used CD4+ T cells from peripheral blood mononuclear cells, obtained in the second trimester of pregnancy.

CDR3 protein: CAISESGPGDPRLDNEQFF. In DNA, the CDR3 is TGTGCCATCAGTGAGTCTGGGCCAGGGGATCCCCGACTTGACAATGAGCAGTTCTTC. The V call is TRBV10-3, the J call TRBJ2-1, with a weak D call TRBD1 (6 bases). CDR1 ENHRY and CDR2 SYGVKD come from the germline V gene. The CDR3 covers 19 residues. Trimming removed 0 bases from V and 5 bases from J, with 23 bases in between.